The 20 T cell receptor beta chains below come from one sample, sequenced in a study of T cells after yellow fever vaccination. Using its own MiXCR run on the 5' RACE reads, TCRdb lists one record per CDR3 protein. The sample carries 500,000 to 650,000 distinct CDR3 sequences, 13% recorded once. Sequenced material: PBMCs, taken on the day of the yellow fever booster vaccination. The source is a man aged 25-45 years who received the YFV17D yellow fever vaccine.

The V gene is TRBV5-6, the J gene TRBJ1-1; D gene uncertain. The CDR3 is 14 residues long. V lost 1 base and J 11 bases, leaving 18 bases between the germline ends. The germline V gene encodes CDR1 SGHDT and CDR2 YYEEEE. Here the CDR3 reads CASSLKSFPPGAFF. The CDR3 DNA is TGTGCCAGCAGCTTGAAGAGCTTTCCCCCGGGGGCTTTCTTT.

This clonotype occurred a few times. CDR3 sequence: CASQDSFGRGDTQYF. The CDR3 DNA sequence: TGCGCCAGCCAGGATTCTTTCGGGAGGGGAGATACGCAGTATTTT. This rearrangement joins TRBV4-3 to TRBJ2-3, with 8 bases that match TRBD2. The CDR3 length is 15 residues. V was pared by 8 bases and J by 5 bases, with 12 bases of the junction left unmatched. Germline V CDR1 and CDR2: LGHNA, YSLEER.

This chain connects TRBV3-1 to TRBJ2-2, with 10 bases matching TRBD2. The CDR3 is 17 residues long. V was clipped by 2 bases and J by 4 bases; unmatched bases: 7. Germline V gene lookup returns CDR1 LGHDT and CDR2 YNNKEL (reference sequence). The CDR3 sequence is CASSQLSGRASTGELFF. The DNA of the CDR3 is TGTGCCAGCAGCCAACTCAGCGGGAGGGCCTCCACCGGGGAGCTGTTTTTT.

This clonotype came up a few times. The J gene is TRBJ2-2, the V gene TRBV29-1; 7 positions match TRBD2. CDR3 length equals 13 residues. Germline CDR1 is SQVTM and CDR2 is ANQGSEA. V trimming: 6 bases; J trimming: 1 base; junction bases outside the gene matches: 2. The CDR3 DNA reads TGCAGCGTCAAGCGGGGGAACACCGGGGAGCTGTTTTTT. It codes for CSVKRGNTGELFF.

In this sample, this clonotype turned up a few times. CDR3 amino acids: CASRRDRNEQFF. Here the CDR3 DNA reads TGTGCCAGCAGGAGGGACAGAAATGAGCAGTTCTTC. The chain recombines TRBV7-8 with TRBJ2-1; 7 bases are a match to TRBD1. V dropped 6 bases and J dropped 7; count of bases not matched to a gene: 3. The germline CDR1 and CDR2 sequences are SGHVS and FQNEAQ. The CDR3 loop spans 12 amino acids.

This clonotype was observed a handful of times. The rearrangement joins TRBV29-1 to TRBJ2-5, with D unclear. The CDR3 has 10 amino acids. Trimming took 8 bases from V and 0 from J, leaving 4 bases between them. Germline V gene data show CDR1 as SQVTM and CDR2 as ANQGSEA. The CDR3 region has the DNA TGCAGCCTGTACCAAGAGACCCAGTACTTC. The encoded protein is CSLYQETQYF.

The V gene is TRBV7-3, the J gene TRBJ2-5; D ambiguous. Trimming pared 4 bases from V and 5 bases from J, leaving 11 bases between. Germline values: CDR1 SGHTA, CDR2 FQGTGA. CDR3 length: 13 amino acids. The CDR3 loop is CASSSLYSETQYF. The CDR3 DNA reads TGTGCCAGCAGCTCCCTCTACTCCGAGACCCAGTACTTC. Complete variable domain (other parts from reference TRBV7-3 and TRBJ2-5): GAGVSQTPSNKVTEKGKYVELRCDPISGHTALYWYRQSLGQGPEFLIYFQGTGAADDSGLPNDRFFAVRPEGSVSTLKIQRTERGDSAVYLCASSSLYSETQYFGPGTRLLVL.

This clonotype was seen only a few times. The CDR3 loop is CAISGPGANVLTF. CDR3 nucleotides: TGTGCCATCAGCGGTCCTGGGGCCAACGTCCTGACTTTC. The chain has TRBV10-3 and TRBJ2-6; unclear D gene. V was cut by 6 bases and J by 2 bases, with 5 bases left in between. The CDR3 has 13 residues. Germline CDR1 ENHRY, CDR2 SYGVKD.

The chain recombines TRBV7-2 with TRBJ2-2, with 7 bases matching TRBD2. This CDR3 has 15 amino acids. The V and J ends lost 5 bases and 4 bases, in that order; junction bases with no gene match: 7. CDR1 is SGHTA and CDR2 is FQGNSA in the germline V gene. The CDR3 nucleotides are TGTGCCAGCAGCAAACTAGCGTCGGGCACCGGGGAGCTGTTTTTT. Encoded protein: CASSKLASGTGELFF.

The V call is TRBV28, the J call TRBJ2-1; possibly TRBD2 for D (5 bases). The CDR3 consists of 13 residues. Trimming pared 3 bases from V and 8 bases from J, leaving 11 bases between. Per germline, CDR1 MDHEN and CDR2 SYDVKM. This chain's CDR3 is CASSLASFDEQFF. For the CDR3, the DNA is TGTGCCAGCAGTTTGGCTAGCTTCGATGAGCAGTTCTTC.

V is TRBV15 and J is TRBJ2-3; TRBD2 matches 10 bases. This CDR3 has 17 amino acids. The V segment lost 4 bases and the J segment 1 base; nucleotides outside the gene matches: 8. Germline V gene data show CDR1 as LNHNV and CDR2 as YYDKDF (reference sequence). The CDR3 protein is CATSTSLAGGGTDTQYF. Written as DNA, the CDR3 is TGTGCCACCAGCACCTCATTAGCGGGAGGCGGCACAGATACGCAGTATTTT. Full variable domain (remainder filled in from reference TRBV15 and TRBJ2-3): DAMVIQNPRYQVTQFGKPVTLSCSQTLNHNVMYWYQQKSSQAPKLLFHYYDKDFNNEADTPDNFQSRRPNTSFCFLDIRSPGLGDTAMYLCATSTSLAGGGTDTQYFGPGTRLTVL.

This clonotype was recorded a few times. The rearrangement uses TRBV7-8 and TRBJ2-7, with 11 bases lining up with TRBD2. In germline, CDR1 is SGHVS, CDR2 FQNEAQ. The CDR3 totals 17 residues. The junction had 11 bases not matched to a gene; V was cut back by 5 bases and J by 2 bases. The CDR3 nucleotides are TGTGCCAGCAGCCCGCACTCGACTAGCGGGACTGCCTACGAGCAGTACTTC. Translated: CASSPHSTSGTAYEQYF.

This clonotype was counted between two and nine times. The chain has TRBV5-1 and TRBJ2-3; D is perhaps TRBD1 or TRBD2 (5 bases each). CDR3 length: 14 amino acids. Germline CDR1 reads SGHRS; CDR2 reads YFSETQ. V gave up 4 bases and J gave up 3 bases, with 12 bases separating them. The CDR3 nucleotides read TGCGCCAGCAGCAACGGGGCTACAACAGATACGCAGTATTTT. This gives the protein CASSNGATTDTQYF.

V usage is TRBV7-9 and J usage is TRBJ2-1; the match to TRBD2 covers 7 bases. The CDR3 totals 16 residues. The germline V gene has CDR1 SEHNR and CDR2 FQNEAQ (reference sequence). The junction had 10 bases not matched to a gene; V was cut back by 0 bases and J by 8 bases. The CDR3 DNA is TGTGCCAGCAGCTTAGCGGGGGTGGGAGGGCCACATGAGCAGTTCTTC. Translating gives CASSLAGVGGPHEQFF. The full variable domain, its missing parts supplied by reference TRBV7-9 and TRBJ2-1, is DTGVSQNPRHKITKRGQNVTFRCDPISEHNRLYWYRQTLGQGPEFLTYFQNEAQLEKSRLLSDRFSAERPKGSFSTLEIQRTEQGDSAMYLCASSLAGVGGPHEQFFGPGTRLTVL.

This clonotype was counted ten times or more. The rearrangement links TRBV7-8 to TRBJ2-5; D unresolved. Per the germline V gene, CDR1 is SGHVS and CDR2 is FQNEAQ. V was shortened by 3 bases and J by 5 bases, with 13 bases between the two germline ends. The CDR3 loop spans 14 amino acids. CDR3 nucleotide sequence: TGTGCCAGCAGCTTGGTATTAACCGGGGAGACCCAGTACTTC. Protein product: CASSLVLTGETQYF.

The chain combines TRBV27 with TRBJ2-7; the D is unclear. Between the trimmed V and J ends, which lost 7 bases and 3 bases, there was a span of 10 bases. Per germline, CDR1 MNHEY and CDR2 SMNVEV (reference sequence). The CDR3 extends over 12 amino acids. CDR3 sequence: CASKGSLYEQYF. The CDR3 DNA reads TGTGCCAGCAAAGGAAGCCTCTACGAGCAGTACTTC.

This chain joins TRBV24-1 and TRBJ2-1, with TRBD2 identical over 14 bases. V gave up 3 bases and J gave up 8 bases; unmatched junction bases: 5. CDR3 length: 16 amino acids. The germline V gene encodes CDR1 KGHDR and CDR2 SFDVKD. The DNA for the CDR3 is TGTGCCACCAGTGATGCCGGACTAGCGGGAGGATATGAGCAGTTCTTC. It translates to CATSDAGLAGGYEQFF.

This clonotype came up a few times. V gene TRBV24-1 combines with J gene TRBJ2-5, with D hard to call. Germline V gives CDR1 KGHDR, CDR2 SFDVKD. The ends were cut back, 2 bases at V and 1 base at J, with 7 bases in the middle. The CDR3 has 14 residues. CDR3 DNA sequence: TGTGCCACCAGTGATTCGCCGCCCCAAGAGACCCAGTACTTC. It is translated as CATSDSPPQETQYF.

This clonotype appeared a few times. The rearrangement links TRBV10-3 to TRBJ2-1; no clear D. CDR3 size: 13 residues. V was pared by 4 bases and J by 1 base, with 5 bases between. The germline gives CDR1 ENHRY, CDR2 SYGVKD. CDR3 sequence: CAISGRSYNEQFF. In DNA, the CDR3 is TGTGCCATCAGTGGGAGATCCTACAATGAGCAGTTCTTC.

This clonotype has only a few counts. The chain carries TRBV28 and TRBJ2-5, with D unresolved. Looked up from germline, CDR1 is MDHEN and CDR2 is SYDVKM. CDR3 length equals 13 residues. V lost 3 bases and J lost 5, with 10 bases in between. The CDR3 protein is CASSFGWSETQYF. CDR3 DNA sequence: TGTGCCAGCAGTTTTGGGTGGTCGGAGACCCAGTACTTC. The variable domain in full, with the rest retrieved from reference TRBV28 and TRBJ2-5, is DVKVTQSSRYLVKRTGEKVFLECVQDMDHENMFWYRQDPGLGLRLIYFSYDVKMKEKGDIPEGYSVSREKKERFSLILESASTNQTSMYLCASSFGWSETQYFGPGTRLLVL.